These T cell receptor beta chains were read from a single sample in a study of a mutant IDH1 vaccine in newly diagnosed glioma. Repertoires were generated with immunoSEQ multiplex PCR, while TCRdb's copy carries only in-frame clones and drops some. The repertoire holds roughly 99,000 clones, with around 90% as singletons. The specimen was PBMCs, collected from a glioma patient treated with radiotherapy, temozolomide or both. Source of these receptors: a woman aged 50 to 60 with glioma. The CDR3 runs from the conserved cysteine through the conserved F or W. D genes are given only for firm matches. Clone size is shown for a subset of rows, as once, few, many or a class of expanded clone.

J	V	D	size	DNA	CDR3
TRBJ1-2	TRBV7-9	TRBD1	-	TGTGCCAGCAGCTTTATGGAGGGGGCGAAAGGTGGCTACACCTTC	CASSFMEGAKGGYTF
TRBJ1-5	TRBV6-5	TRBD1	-	TGTGCCAGCAGAAACAGACAGGGCGGCAATCAGCCCCAGCATTTT	CASRNRQGGNQPQHF
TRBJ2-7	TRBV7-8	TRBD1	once	TGTGCCAGCAGCTCCTGGACAGGGTCAGATTTCGAGCAGTACTTC	CASSSWTGSDFEQYF
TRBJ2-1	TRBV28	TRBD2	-	TGTGCCAGCAGGACTAGCATCTACAATGAGCAGTTCTTC	CASRTSIYNEQFF
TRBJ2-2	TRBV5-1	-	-	TGCGCCAGCAGCTTGGCCCGCTCAACGGCCGGGGAGCTGTTTTTT	CASSLARSTAGELFF
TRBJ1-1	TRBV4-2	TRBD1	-	TGTGCCAGCAGCCAAGCTAAGACAGGGGGCACTGAAGCTTTCTTT	CASSQAKTGGTEAFF
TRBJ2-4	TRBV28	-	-	TGTGCCAGCAGTACCAGGCGGGGCAAAAACATTCAGTACTTC	CASSTRRGKNIQYF
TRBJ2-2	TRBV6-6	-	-	TGTGCCAGCACCCAGGGCACCGGGGAGCTGTTTTTT	CASTQGTGELFF
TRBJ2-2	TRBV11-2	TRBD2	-	TGTGCCAGCAGGTCACCCTTCGGCGGGAGGCGCACCGGGGAGCTGTTTTTT	CASRSPFGGRRTGELFF
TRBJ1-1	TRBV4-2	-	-	TGTGCCAGCAGCCAAGAGGTGAGCTTTAGAGGGACTGAAGCTTTCTTT	CASSQEVSFRGTEAFF
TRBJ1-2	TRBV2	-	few	TGTGCCAGCACTCTGACGTTGTATGGCTACACCTTC	CASTLTLYGYTF
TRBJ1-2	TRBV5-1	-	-	TGCGCCAGCAGCTTACCTACGGGAGGGACCTATGACTACACCTTC	CASSLPTGGTYDYTF
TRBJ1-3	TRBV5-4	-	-	TGTGCCAGCAGCCTTAACCCTGGAAACACCATATATTTT	CASSLNPGNTIYF
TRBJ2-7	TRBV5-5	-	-	TGTGCCAGCAGCTTTTCGACAGACACCTACGAGCAGTACTTC	CASSFSTDTYEQYF
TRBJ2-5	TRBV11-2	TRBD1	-	TGTGCCAGCAGGCAACAGGGGAGCGAGACCCAGTACTTC	CASRQQGSETQYF
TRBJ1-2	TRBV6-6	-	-	TGTGCCAGCAGCCTCAGGGCTTCTAACTATGGCTACACCTTC	CASSLRASNYGYTF
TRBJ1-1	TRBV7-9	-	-	TGTGCCAGCAGCCCCGGGACGGGTGAAGCTTTCTTT	CASSPGTGEAFF
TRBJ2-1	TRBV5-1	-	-	TGCGCCAGCAGCTTGGAGGTGGGGGCCTACAATGAGCAGTTCTTC	CASSLEVGAYNEQFF
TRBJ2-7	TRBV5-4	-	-	TGTGCCAGCTTGATCGAGCAGTACTTC	CASLIEQYF
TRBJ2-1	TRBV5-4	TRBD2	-	TGTGCCAGCAGCCCGCTCCCGACTAGCGGGCCCCTGCGGTCCTACAATGAGCAGTTCTTC	CASSPLPTSGPLRSYNEQFF
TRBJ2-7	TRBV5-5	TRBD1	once	TGTGCCAGCAGCTGGGGGACAGGGGGCTACGAGCAGTACTTC	CASSWGTGGYEQYF
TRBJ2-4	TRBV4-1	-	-	TGCGCCAGCAGCCAAGAAAACATTCAGTACTTC	CASSQENIQYF
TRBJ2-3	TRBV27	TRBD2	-	TGTGCCAGCAGTTCGCAGCGGGAAGGCACAGATACGCAGTATTTT	CASSSQREGTDTQYF
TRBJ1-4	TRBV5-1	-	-	TGCGCCAGCAGCTTGGGAGTTCGGGCTGGGGTTAATGAAAAACTGTTTTTT	CASSLGVRAGVNEKLFF
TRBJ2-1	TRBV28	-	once	TGTGCCAGCAGTTGGATTGAGAATGAGCAGTTCTTC	CASSWIENEQFF
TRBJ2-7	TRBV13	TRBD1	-	TGTGCCAGCAGCCCCCCGGGACAGGGGTGGTACGAGCAGTACTTC	CASSPPGQGWYEQYF
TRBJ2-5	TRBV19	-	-	TGTGCCAGTAGGTACACCGGGGCCCAAGAGACCCAGTACTTC	CASRYTGAQETQYF
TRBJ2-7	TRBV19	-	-	TGTGCCAGTAGTATGGGGGCGATGACCTACGAGCAGTACTTC	CASSMGAMTYEQYF
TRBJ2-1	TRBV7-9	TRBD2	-	TGTGCCAGCAGCCCGAGCCGGACTAGGGCGCGCAATGAGCAGTTCTTC	CASSPSRTRARNEQFF
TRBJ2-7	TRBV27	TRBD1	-	TGTGCCAGCAGTCCCCAGATTGGGACAGTCAACTACGAGCAGTACTTC	CASSPQIGTVNYEQYF
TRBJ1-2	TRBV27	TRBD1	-	TGTGCCAGCAGTTCGGGACAGGGGGTGTTTGGCTACACCTTC	CASSSGQGVFGYTF
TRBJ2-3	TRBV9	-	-	TGTGCCAGCAGCGTAGCTACGGGGCAGTTCAGGGGCACAGATACGCAGTATTTT	CASSVATGQFRGTDTQYF
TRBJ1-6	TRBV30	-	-	TGTGCCTGGAGCGCCGATGGGGGCTCCTATAATTCACCCCTCCACTTT	CAWSADGGSYNSPLHF
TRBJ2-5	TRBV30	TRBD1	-	TGTGCCTGGAGGAACAGGGGGTACTCCCAAGAGACCCAGTACTTC	CAWRNRGYSQETQYF
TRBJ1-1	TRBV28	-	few	TGTGCCAGCAGTTTCCCGGGACCCACGAACACTGAAGCTTTCTTT	CASSFPGPTNTEAFF
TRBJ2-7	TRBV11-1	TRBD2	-	TGTGCCAGCGCGGGGGATTCCTACGAGCAGTACTTC	CASAGDSYEQYF
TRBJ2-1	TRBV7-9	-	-	TGTGCCAGCAGCTCCGAGCCCAATGAGCAGTTCTTC	CASSSEPNEQFF
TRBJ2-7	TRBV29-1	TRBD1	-	TGCAGCGTTGAAGGATTTCCGGGACAGGGTTGGTCCTACGAGCAGTACTTC	CSVEGFPGQGWSYEQYF
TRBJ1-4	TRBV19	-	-	TGTGCCAGTAGGGCGCTTGGGACTAATGAAAAACTGTTTTTT	CASRALGTNEKLFF
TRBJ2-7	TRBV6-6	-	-	TGTGCCAGCAGGACGACGACCTACGAGCAGTACTTC	CASRTTTYEQYF
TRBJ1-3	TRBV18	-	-	TGTGCCAGCTCACAAGGGAGGACTGGAAACACCATATATTTT	CASSQGRTGNTIYF
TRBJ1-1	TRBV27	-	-	TGTGCCAGCAACGCGGGACACCAGAACACTGAAGCTTTCTTT	CASNAGHQNTEAFF
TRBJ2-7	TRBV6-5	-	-	TGTGCCAGCAGTGAAGCAGCAGCCTACGAGCAGTACTTC	CASSEAAAYEQYF